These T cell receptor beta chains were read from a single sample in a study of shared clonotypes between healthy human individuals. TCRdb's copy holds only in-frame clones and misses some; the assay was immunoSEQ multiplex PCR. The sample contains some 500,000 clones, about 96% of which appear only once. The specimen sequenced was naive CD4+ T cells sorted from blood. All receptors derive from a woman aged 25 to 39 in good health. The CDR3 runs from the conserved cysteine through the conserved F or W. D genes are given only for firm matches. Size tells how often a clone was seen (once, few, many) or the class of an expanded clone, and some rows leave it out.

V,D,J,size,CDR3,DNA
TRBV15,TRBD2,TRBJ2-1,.,CATSRKRAGGPRNEQFF,TGTGCCACCAGCAGAAAGAGAGCGGGAGGGCCTAGAAATGAGCAGTTCTTC
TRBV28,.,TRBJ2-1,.,CASSTIDRRKFF,TGTGCCAGCAGTACCATAGACAGACGGAAGTTCTTC
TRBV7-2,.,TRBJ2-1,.,CASSITGNSYNEQFF,TGTGCCAGCAGCATAACAGGTAATTCCTACAATGAGCAGTTCTTC
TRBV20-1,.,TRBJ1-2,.,CSSKRVGYTF,TGCAGTTCTAAGCGGGTTGGCTACACCTTC
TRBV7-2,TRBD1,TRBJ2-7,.,CASSSYTGARNEQYF,TGTGCCAGCAGCTCATACACAGGGGCTAGGAACGAGCAGTACTTC
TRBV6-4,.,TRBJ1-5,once,CASSEQGGQPQHF,TGTGCCAGCAGTGAGCAGGGCGGTCAGCCCCAGCATTTT
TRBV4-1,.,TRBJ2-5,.,CASSQENGDSYETQYF,TGCGCCAGCAGCCAAGAAAATGGGGACTCCTATGAGACCCAGTACTTC
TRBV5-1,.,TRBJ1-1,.,CASSLGEVTEAFF,TGCGCCAGCAGCTTGGGTGAGGTGACTGAAGCTTTCTTT
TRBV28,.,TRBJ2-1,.,CASSLGTAWAFF,TGTGCCAGCAGTTTAGGGACCGCGTGGGCGTTCTTC
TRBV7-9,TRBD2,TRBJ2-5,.,CASSLGLAGVAETQYF,TGTGCCAGCAGCCTGGGACTAGCGGGAGTCGCAGAGACCCAGTACTTC
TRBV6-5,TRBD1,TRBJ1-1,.,CASSYGTGTEAFF,TGTGCCAGCAGTTACGGGACAGGCACTGAAGCTTTCTTT
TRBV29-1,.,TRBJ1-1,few,CSVVSQNTEAFF,TGCAGCGTTGTCAGCCAGAACACTGAAGCTTTCTTT
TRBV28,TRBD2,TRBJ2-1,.,CASSSRTRVPPVNEQFF,TGTGCCAGCAGTTCACGGACTAGAGTCCCTCCGGTGAATGAGCAGTTCTTC
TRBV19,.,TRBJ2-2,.,CASYAPRELTNTGELFF,TGTGCCAGCTACGCCCCCAGGGAACTCACGAACACCGGGGAGCTGTTTTTT
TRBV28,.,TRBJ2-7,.,CASSNGVGNTYEQYF,TGTGCCAGCAGTAACGGGGTAGGGAATACCTACGAGCAGTACTTC
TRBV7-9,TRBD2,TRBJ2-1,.,CASSSGLARGYNEQFF,TGTGCCAGCAGCTCGGGACTAGCGAGGGGGTACAATGAGCAGTTCTTC
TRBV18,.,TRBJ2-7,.,CASSPEGLVEQYF,TGTGCCAGCTCTCCCGAGGGGTTGGTGGAGCAGTACTTC
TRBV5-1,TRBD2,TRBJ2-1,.,CASKAGGLSYNEQFF,TGCGCCAGCAAGGCGGGAGGTCTCTCCTACAATGAGCAGTTCTTC